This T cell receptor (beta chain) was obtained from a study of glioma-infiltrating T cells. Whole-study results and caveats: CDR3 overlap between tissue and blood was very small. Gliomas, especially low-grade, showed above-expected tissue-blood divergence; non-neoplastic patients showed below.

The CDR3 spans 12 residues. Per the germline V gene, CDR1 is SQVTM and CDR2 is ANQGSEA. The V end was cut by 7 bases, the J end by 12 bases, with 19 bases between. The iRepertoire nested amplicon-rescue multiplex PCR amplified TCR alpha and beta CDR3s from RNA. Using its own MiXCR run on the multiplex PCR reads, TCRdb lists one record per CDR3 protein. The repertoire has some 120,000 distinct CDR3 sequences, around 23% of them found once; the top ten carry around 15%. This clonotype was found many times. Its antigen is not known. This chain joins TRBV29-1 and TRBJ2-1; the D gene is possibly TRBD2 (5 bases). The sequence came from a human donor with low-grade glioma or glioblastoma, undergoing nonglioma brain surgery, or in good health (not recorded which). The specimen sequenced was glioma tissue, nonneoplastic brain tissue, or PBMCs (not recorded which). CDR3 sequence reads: CSATTPSGWQFF. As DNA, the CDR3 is TGCAGCGCCACCACCCCCAGCGGTTGGCAGTTCTTC.